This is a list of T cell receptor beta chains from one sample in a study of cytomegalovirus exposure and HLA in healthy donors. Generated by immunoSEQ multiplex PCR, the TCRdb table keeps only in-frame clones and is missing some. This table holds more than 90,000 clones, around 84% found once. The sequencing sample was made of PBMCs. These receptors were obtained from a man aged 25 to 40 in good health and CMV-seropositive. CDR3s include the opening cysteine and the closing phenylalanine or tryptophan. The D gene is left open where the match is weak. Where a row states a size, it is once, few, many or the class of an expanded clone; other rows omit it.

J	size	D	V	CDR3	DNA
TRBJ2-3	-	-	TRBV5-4	CASSFDIDTQYF	TGTGCCAGCAGCTTCGACATAGATACGCAGTATTTT
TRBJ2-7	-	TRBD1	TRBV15	CATSRAGTGGHEQYF	TGTGCCACCAGCAGAGCCGGGACAGGGGGGCACGAGCAGTACTTC
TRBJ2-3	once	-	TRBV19	CASSARAQTDTQYF	TGTGCCAGTAGTGCCAGGGCTCAGACGGATACGCAGTATTTT
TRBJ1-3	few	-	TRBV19	CASSSQGAGNTIYF	TGTGCTAGTAGTAGCCAGGGTGCCGGAAACACCATATATTTT
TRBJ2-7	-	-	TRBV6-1	CASSVDYMSSYEQYF	TGTGCCAGCAGTGTAGACTACATGAGCTCCTACGAGCAGTACTTC
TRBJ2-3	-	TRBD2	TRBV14	CASSQESGRSTDTQYF	TGTGCCAGCAGCCAAGAAAGCGGGAGAAGCACAGATACGCAGTATTTT
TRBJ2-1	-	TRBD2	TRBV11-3	CASSPLAGVYNEQFF	TGTGCCAGCAGCCCACTGGCGGGAGTATACAATGAGCAGTTCTTC
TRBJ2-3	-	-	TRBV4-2	CASSLSTGFISSDTQYF	TGTGCCAGCAGCTTATCGACGGGTTTTATAAGTTCGGATACGCAGTATTTT
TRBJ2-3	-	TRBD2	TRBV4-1	CASSHLLPRRGSTDTQYF	TGCGCCAGCAGCCACCTCCTCCCTCGGCGGGGGAGCACAGATACGCAGTATTTT
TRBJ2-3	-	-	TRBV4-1	CASSQTDDSEGTDTQYF	TGCGCCAGCAGCCAAACCGACGATTCCGAGGGCACAGATACGCAGTATTTT
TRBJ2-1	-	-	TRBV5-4	CASSRLERSYNEQFF	TGTGCCAGCAGCCGACTAGAAAGGAGCTACAATGAGCAGTTCTTC
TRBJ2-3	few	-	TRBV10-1	CASSESSRKSQYF	TGCGCCAGCAGTGAGTCGTCGAGGAAGTCGCAGTATTTT
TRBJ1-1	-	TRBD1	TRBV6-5	CASNLRTGNTEAFF	TGTGCCAGCAACCTTAGGACAGGGAACACTGAAGCTTTCTTT
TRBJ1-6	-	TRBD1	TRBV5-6	CASSLGAQGNSPLHF	TGTGCCAGCAGCTTGGGAGCACAGGGGAATTCACCCCTCCACTTT
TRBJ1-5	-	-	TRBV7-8	CASSLVGRDNQPQHF	TGTGCCAGCAGCTTAGTCGGACGGGACAATCAGCCCCAGCATTTT
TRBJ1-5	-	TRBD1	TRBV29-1	CSVITGGSDLNQPQHF	TGCAGTGTGATAACAGGGGGATCAGACCTCAATCAGCCCCAGCATTTT
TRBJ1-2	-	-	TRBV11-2	CASSLARGLKPGGYGYTF	TGTGCCAGCAGCCTCGCTCGGGGACTCAAACCCGGGGGCTATGGCTACACCTTC
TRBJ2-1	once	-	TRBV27	CASSLLGQSQFF	TGTGCCAGCAGTTTACTAGGACAGTCCCAGTTCTTC
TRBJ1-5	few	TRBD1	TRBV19	CASRTGGEYQPQHF	TGTGCCAGTAGGACAGGGGGAGAATATCAGCCCCAGCATTTT
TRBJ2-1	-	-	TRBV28	CASSLLANSYNEQFF	TGTGCCAGCAGTTTACTGGCAAACTCCTACAATGAGCAGTTCTTC
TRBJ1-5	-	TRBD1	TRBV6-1	CASSGQGTGINQPQHF	TGTGCCAGCAGTGGGCAAGGGACAGGCATAAATCAGCCCCAGCATTTT
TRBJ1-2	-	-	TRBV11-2	CASSYTGESYTF	TGTGCCAGCAGCTATACCGGGGAAAGCTACACCTTC
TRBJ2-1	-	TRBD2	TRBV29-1	CSVEDLGTSGRVNEQFF	TGCAGCGTTGAAGATCTTGGGACTAGCGGGAGGGTAAATGAGCAGTTCTTC
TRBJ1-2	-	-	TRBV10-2	CASSSRGGLNGYTF	TGCGCCAGCAGTTCCCGGGGGGGACTGAATGGCTACACCTTC
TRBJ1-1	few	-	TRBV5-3	CARSPDHRANQAEAFF	TGTGCCAGAAGCCCGGACCACAGGGCGAATCAAGCCGAAGCTTTCTTT
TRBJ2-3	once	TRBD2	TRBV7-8	CASSLVWLAGGAQNTQYF	TGTGCCAGCAGCTTAGTCTGGCTAGCGGGGGGGGCCCAGAATACGCAGTATTTT
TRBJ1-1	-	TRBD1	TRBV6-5	CASSLVGTGMTEAFF	TGTGCCAGCAGTCTAGTGGGGACAGGTATGACTGAAGCTTTCTTT
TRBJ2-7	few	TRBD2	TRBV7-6	CASSQGLAGGPITYEQYF	TGTGCCAGCAGCCAAGGACTAGCGGGGGGCCCCATTACCTACGAGCAGTACTTC
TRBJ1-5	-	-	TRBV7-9	CASSLVGGRNQPQHF	TGTGCCAGCAGCTTAGTGGGGGGACGCAATCAGCCCCAGCATTTT
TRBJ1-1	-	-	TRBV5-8	CASSSDRLTNEAFF	TGTGCCAGCAGCTCGGACAGACTAACGAATGAAGCTTTCTTT
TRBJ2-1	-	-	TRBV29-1	CSSNGAYNEQFF	TGCAGCTCAAATGGAGCTTACAATGAGCAGTTCTTC
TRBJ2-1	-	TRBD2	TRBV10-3	CAISASSGGEWNEQFF	TGTGCCATCAGCGCGTCCAGCGGGGGTGAGTGGAATGAGCAGTTCTTC
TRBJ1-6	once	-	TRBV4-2	CASSQDWGGDNSPLHF	TGTGCCAGCAGCCAAGATTGGGGAGGGGACAATTCACCCCTCCACTTT
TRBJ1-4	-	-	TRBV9	CASSVGNAGGGKLFF	TGTGCCAGCAGCGTAGGGAACGCTGGGGGCGGAAAACTGTTTTTT
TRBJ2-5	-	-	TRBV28	CASRNYRLETQYF	TGTGCCAGCCGAAACTACAGGTTAGAGACCCAGTACTTC
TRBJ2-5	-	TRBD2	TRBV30	CAGYGDYLKETQYF	TGTGCCGGATACGGGGACTACCTCAAAGAGACCCAGTACTTC
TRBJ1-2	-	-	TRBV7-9	CASSSRTGSVYGYTF	TGTGCCAGCAGCTCCCGTACGGGATCTGTCTATGGCTACACCTTC